What follows describes a single T cell receptor (beta chain). Its antigen is as yet unknown. Sequencing followed a ViraFEST assay step that expanded antigen-specific CD4+ T cells with viral peptide pools. Researchers isolated CD4+ T cells once roughly ten days of culture had elapsed. Nucleocapsid antibodies were negative in the vaccine recipients, who had never had SARS-CoV-2 infection. On both days 3 and 7, half of the culture medium was replaced with IL-2 medium. This entry belongs to a study of vaccination effects on CD4 cells after COVID-19. The assay was immunoSEQ multiplex PCR, and TCRdb's table has in-frame clones only and misses some. The table lists around 63,000 clones, roughly 80% of them singletons, with about 3.5% in the top ten. Trimming pared 0 bases from V and 2 bases from J, leaving 11 bases between. This CDR3 is 15 amino acids long. CDR1 SGHRS and CDR2 YFSETQ come from the germline V gene.

Study-wide points: Vaccine- and infection-induced clones showed marked clonal contraction late following vaccination.

The chain couples TRBV5-1 to TRBJ1-2; maybe TRBD1 (5 bases). The TCR sequence derives from a human donor who received a COVID-19 vaccine. The sample here was CD4+ T cells from PBMCs cultured with HCoV-OC43 spike peptides, taken before COVID-19 vaccination. Specified subset: HCoV-OC43 spike overlapping peptide pool stimulation. The CDR3, as DNA: TGCGCCAGCAGCTTGGCCCAGGGCGGGAACTATGGCTACACCTTC. The encoded protein is CASSLAQGGNYGYTF.